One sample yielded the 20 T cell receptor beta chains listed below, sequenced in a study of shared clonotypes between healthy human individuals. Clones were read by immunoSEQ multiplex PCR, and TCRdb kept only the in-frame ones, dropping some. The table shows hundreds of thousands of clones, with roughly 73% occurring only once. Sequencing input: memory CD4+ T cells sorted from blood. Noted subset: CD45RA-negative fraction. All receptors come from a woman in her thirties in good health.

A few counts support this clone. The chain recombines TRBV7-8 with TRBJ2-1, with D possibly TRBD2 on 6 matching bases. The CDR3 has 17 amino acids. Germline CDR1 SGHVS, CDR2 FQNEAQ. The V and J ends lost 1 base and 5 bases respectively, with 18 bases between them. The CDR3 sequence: CASSLGPLSGSNNEQFF. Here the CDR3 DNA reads TGTGCCAGCAGCTTAGGCCCGCTTTCCGGGAGCAACAATGAGCAGTTCTTC.

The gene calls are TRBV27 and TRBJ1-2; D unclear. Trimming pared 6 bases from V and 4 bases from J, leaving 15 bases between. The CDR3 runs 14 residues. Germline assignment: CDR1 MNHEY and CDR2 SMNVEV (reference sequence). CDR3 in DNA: TGTGCCAGCAGCCCCCTGCGGGCCCTCTATGGCTACACCTTC. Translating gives CASSPLRALYGYTF.

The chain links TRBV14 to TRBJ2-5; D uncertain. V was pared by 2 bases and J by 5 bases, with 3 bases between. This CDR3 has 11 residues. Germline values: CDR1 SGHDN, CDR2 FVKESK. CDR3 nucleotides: TGTGCCAGCAGCCAAAAGGAGACCCAGTACTTC. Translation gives CASSQKETQYF.

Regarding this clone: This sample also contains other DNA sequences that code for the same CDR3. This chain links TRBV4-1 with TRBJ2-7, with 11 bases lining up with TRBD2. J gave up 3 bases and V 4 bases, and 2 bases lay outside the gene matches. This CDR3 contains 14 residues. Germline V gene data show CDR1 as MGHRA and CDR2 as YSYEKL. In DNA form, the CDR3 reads TGCGCCAGCAGCCTTACTAGCGGGAGCTACGAGCAGTACTTC. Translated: CASSLTSGSYEQYF.

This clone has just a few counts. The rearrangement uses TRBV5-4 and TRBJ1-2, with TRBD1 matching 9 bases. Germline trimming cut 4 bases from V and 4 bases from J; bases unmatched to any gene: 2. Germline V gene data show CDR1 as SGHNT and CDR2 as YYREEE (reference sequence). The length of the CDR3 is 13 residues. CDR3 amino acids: CASSGTGTYGYTF. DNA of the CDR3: TGTGCCAGCAGCGGGACAGGGACCTATGGCTACACCTTC.

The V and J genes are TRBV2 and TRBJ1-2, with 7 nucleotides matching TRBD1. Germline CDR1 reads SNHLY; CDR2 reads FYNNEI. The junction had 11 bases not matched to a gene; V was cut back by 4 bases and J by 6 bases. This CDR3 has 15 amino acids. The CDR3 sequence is CASSAQESRGNGYTF. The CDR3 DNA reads TGTGCCAGCAGTGCCCAGGAGTCCAGGGGGAATGGCTACACCTTC.

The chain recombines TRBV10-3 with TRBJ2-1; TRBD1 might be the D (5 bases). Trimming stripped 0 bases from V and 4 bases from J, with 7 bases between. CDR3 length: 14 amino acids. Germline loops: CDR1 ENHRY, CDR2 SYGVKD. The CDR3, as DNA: TGTGCCATCAGTGAGTCACAGGCTTACAATGAGCAGTTCTTC. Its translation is CAISESQAYNEQFF.

The CDR3 nucleotides are TGTGCCAGCAGTTACGGAGGACTGGGTTACGAGCAGTACTTC. Residues: CASSYGGLGYEQYF. The chain links TRBV6-5 to TRBJ2-7, with D perhaps matching TRBD2 (5 bases). The CDR3 loop spans 14 amino acids. Deletions cut 2 bases from V and 4 bases from J, with 12 bases between. Germline CDR1 MNHEY, CDR2 SVGAGI.

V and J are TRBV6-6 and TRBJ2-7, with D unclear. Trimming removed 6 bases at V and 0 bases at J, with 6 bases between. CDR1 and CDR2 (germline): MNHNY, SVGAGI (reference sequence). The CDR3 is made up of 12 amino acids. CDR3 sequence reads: CASRLDSYEQYF. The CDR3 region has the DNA TGTGCCAGCAGGCTAGACTCCTACGAGCAGTACTTC.

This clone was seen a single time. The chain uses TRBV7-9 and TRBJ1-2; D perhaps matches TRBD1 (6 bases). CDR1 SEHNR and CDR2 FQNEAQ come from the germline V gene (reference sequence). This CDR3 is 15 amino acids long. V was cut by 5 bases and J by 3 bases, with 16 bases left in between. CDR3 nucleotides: TGTGCCAGCAGCCCCGGGACGGAGGGGGACTATGGCTACACCTTC. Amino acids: CASSPGTEGDYGYTF.

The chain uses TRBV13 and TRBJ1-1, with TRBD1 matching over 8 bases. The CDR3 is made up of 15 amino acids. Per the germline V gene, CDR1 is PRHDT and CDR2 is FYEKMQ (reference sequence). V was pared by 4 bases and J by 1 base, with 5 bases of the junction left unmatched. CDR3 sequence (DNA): TGTGCCAGCAGCTCCTCAGGGGGCTCGAACACTGAAGCTTTCTTT. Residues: CASSSSGGSNTEAFF.

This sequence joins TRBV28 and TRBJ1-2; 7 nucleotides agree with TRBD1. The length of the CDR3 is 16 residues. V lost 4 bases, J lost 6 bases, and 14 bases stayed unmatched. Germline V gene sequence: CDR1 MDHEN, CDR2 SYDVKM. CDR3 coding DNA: TGTGCCAGCAGTTCCCCCTACTCCGACAGGGAGAATGGCTACACCTTC. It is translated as CASSSPYSDRENGYTF.

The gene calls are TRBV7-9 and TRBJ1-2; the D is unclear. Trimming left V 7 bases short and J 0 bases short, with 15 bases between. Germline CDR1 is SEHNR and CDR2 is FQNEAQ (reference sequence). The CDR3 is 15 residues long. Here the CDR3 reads CASTSGAPANYGYTF. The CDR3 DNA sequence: TGTGCCAGCACCTCGGGCGCCCCGGCTAACTATGGCTACACCTTC. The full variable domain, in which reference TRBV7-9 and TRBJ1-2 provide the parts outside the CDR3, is DTGVSQNPRHKITKRGQNVTFRCDPISEHNRLYWYRQTLGQGPEFLTYFQNEAQLEKSRLLSDRFSAERPKGSFSTLEIQRTEQGDSAMYLCASTSGAPANYGYTFGSGTRLTVV.

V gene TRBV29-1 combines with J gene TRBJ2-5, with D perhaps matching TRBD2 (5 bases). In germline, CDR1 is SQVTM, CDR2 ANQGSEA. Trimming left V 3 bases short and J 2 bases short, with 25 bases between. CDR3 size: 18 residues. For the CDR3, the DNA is TGCAGCGTTGAGGCCGGGGTCCTGTCAGCAACTTTTCAAGAGACCCAGTACTTC. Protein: CSVEAGVLSATFQETQYF.

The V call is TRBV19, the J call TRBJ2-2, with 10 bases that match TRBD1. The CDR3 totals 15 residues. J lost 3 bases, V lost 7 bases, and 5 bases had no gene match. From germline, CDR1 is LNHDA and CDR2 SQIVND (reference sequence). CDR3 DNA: TGTGCCAGTATCCCGGGACAGGGGCACACCGGGGAGCTGTTTTTT. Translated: CASIPGQGHTGELFF.

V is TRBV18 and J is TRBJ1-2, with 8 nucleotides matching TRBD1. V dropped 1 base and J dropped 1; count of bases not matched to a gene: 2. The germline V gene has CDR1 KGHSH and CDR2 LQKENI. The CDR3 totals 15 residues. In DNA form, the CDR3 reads TGTGCCAGCTCACCACGCGGACAGGGTAACTATGGCTACACCTTC. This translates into CASSPRGQGNYGYTF.

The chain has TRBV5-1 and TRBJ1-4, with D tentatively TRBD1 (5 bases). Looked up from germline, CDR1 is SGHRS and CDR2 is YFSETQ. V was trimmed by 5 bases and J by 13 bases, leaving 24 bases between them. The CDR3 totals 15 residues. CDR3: CASSPFDSQMKILFF. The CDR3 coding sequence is TGCGCCAGCAGTCCCTTCGACAGCCAGATGAAAATACTGTTTTTT.

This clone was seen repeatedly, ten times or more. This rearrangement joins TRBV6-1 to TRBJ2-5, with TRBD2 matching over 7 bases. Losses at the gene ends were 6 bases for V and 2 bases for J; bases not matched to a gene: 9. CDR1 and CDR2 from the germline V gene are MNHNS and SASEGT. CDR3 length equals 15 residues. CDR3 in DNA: TGTGCCAGCAGGCGATCTAGCGGAAATCAAGAGACCCAGTACTTC. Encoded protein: CASRRSSGNQETQYF.

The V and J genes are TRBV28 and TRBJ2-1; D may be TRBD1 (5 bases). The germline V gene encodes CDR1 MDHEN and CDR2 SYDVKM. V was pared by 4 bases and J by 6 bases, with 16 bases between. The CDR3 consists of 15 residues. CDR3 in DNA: TGTGCCAGCAGTTCCCCTCCGGACACGATCAATGAGCAGTTCTTC. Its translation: CASSSPPDTINEQFF.

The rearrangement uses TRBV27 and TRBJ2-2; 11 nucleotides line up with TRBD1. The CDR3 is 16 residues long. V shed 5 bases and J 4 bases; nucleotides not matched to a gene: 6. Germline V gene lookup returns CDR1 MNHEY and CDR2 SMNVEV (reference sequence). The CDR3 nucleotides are TGTGCCAGCAGTGCCGGACAGGGGGCGGGCACCGGGGAGCTGTTTTTT. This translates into CASSAGQGAGTGELFF.